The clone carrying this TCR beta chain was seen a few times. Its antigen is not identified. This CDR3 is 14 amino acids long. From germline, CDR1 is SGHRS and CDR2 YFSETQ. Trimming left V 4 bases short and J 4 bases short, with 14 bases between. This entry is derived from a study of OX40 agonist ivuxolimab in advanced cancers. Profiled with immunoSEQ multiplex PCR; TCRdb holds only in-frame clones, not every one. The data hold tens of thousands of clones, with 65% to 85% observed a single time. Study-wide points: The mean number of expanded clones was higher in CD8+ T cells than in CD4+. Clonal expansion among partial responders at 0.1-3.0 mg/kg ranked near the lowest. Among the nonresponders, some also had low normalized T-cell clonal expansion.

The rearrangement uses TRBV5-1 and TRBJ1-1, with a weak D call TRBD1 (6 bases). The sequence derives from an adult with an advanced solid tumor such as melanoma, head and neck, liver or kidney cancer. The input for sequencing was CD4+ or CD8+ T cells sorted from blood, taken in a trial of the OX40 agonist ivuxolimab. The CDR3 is CASSRLGASTEAFF. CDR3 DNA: TGCGCCAGCAGCCGATTGGGGGCGAGCACTGAAGCTTTCTTT.